The 27 T cell receptor beta chains below all came from one sample that was sequenced in a study of shared clonotypes between healthy human individuals. The naive CD8 fraction comprised CD45RO-negative cells positively selected for CCR7 and excluded terminally differentiated effector memory CD45RA+ cells. Profiling relied on immunoSEQ multiplex PCR, and the TCRdb table lists in-frame clones only, not all of them. This table has roughly 2.1 million clones, just over 90% appearing once. Material for sequencing was naive CD8+ T cells from PBMCs. The receptors come from a man aged 18 to 30 in good health. Some clones in this sample may be carry-over from other donors' samples.

In the case of this clone: In the same sample, other DNA sequences code for this CDR3. The chain links TRBV5-1 to TRBJ2-7; 11 bases are a match to TRBD1. The germline V gene encodes CDR1 SGHRS and CDR2 YFSETQ. J was trimmed by 3 bases and V by 2 bases; bases with no gene match: 1. This CDR3 spans 14 amino acids. CDR3 amino acids: CASSLGTGGYEQYF. In DNA, the CDR3 is TGCGCCAGCAGCTTAGGGACAGGGGGCTACGAGCAGTACTTC.

This rearrangement joins TRBV14 to TRBJ1-5; D unclear. This CDR3 contains 16 residues. V was trimmed by 9 bases and J by 5 bases, leaving 23 bases between them. The germline CDR1 and CDR2 sequences are SGHDN and FVKESK. The CDR3, as DNA: TGTGCCAGATCGAGACTCATAAACGAAAGAGATCAGCCCCAGCATTTT. Protein: CARSRLINERDQPQHF.

The V and J genes are TRBV7-8 and TRBJ2-7; TRBD2 matches at 11 bases. V lost 4 bases, J lost 2 bases, and 10 bases stayed unmatched. Germline values: CDR1 SGHVS, CDR2 FQNEAQ. The CDR3 length is 17 residues. The CDR3 here is CASSWISGRVLTYEQYF. CDR3 nucleotides: TGTGCCAGCAGCTGGATTAGCGGGAGGGTACTTACCTACGAGCAGTACTTC.

The chain links TRBV4-3 to TRBJ1-4; D is unclear. The CDR3 runs 14 residues. V was cut by 4 bases and J by 6 bases, with 12 bases left in between. Germline CDR1 is LGHNA and CDR2 is YSLEER. DNA of the CDR3: TGCGCCAGCAGCCTGCAGCGGCGCGATGAAAAACTGTTTTTT. It specifies CASSLQRRDEKLFF.

The CDR3 coding sequence is TGTGCCAGCAGCTTAGACAGGGTGTCTGAAGCTTTCTTT. Amino acids: CASSLDRVSEAFF. V gene TRBV7-8 combines with J gene TRBJ1-1; D perhaps matches TRBD1 (6 bases). The CDR3 is 13 amino acids. V lost 1 base and J lost 6, with 9 bases in between. In germline, CDR1 is SGHVS, CDR2 FQNEAQ.

The J gene is TRBJ2-7, the V gene TRBV21-1; the tabulated D call, TRBD2, remains unverified against the DNA. TRBV21-1 is marked as a pseudogene. The CDR3 covers 15 residues. The DNA for the CDR3 is TGTGCCAGCAGCAAATGCTCGGGTTTCTCCTACGAGCAGTACTTC. It yields the protein CASSKCSGFSYEQYF.

V and J are TRBV4-3 and TRBJ1-5; D is unclear. The germline V and J ends were trimmed by 3 bases and 0 bases, with 9 bases remaining between them. Germline V CDR1 and CDR2: LGHNA, YSLEER. CDR3 size: 15 residues. CDR3 protein: CASSQVTSSNQPQHF. The CDR3 DNA is TGCGCCAGCAGCCAGGTGACATCTAGCAATCAGCCCCAGCATTTT.

This clone was observed many times. This chain joins TRBV30 and TRBJ1-1; D may be TRBD1 (5 bases). In germline, CDR1 is GTSNPN, CDR2 SVGIG (reference sequence). The V gene lost 6 bases and the J gene lost 1 base, with 15 bases spanning the gap. The CDR3 loop spans 14 amino acids. The CDR3 sequence is CACRTGRGNTEAFF. DNA for the CDR3: TGTGCCTGCAGAACGGGGAGGGGGAACACTGAAGCTTTCTTT.

V usage is TRBV28 and J usage is TRBJ1-1; D gene ambiguous. The CDR3 extends over 13 amino acids. Germline V gene sequence: CDR1 MDHEN, CDR2 SYDVKM. Trimming removed 1 base from V and 3 bases from J, with 6 bases in between. In DNA form, the CDR3 reads TGTGCCAGCAGTTTATACCGGCACACTGAAGCTTTCTTT. Its protein is CASSLYRHTEAFF.

The chain has TRBV6-5 and TRBJ1-5, with D possibly TRBD1 on 6 matching bases. Germline V lookup: CDR1 MNHEY, CDR2 SVGAGI. The CDR3 spans 13 residues. V gave up 6 bases and J gave up 6 bases, with 12 bases separating them. CDR3 nucleotide sequence: TGTGCCAGCAGGCCCGGGGGGCTTCAGCCCCAGCATTTT. Translation: CASRPGGLQPQHF.

J is TRBJ2-1 and V is TRBV27; the D gene is possibly TRBD1 (5 bases). Trimming shortened V by 5 bases and J by 4 bases, and 9 bases separated the two germline ends. Germline CDR1 MNHEY, CDR2 SMNVEV (reference sequence). This CDR3 spans 13 amino acids. Here the CDR3 DNA reads TGTGCCAGCAGTAAGGACATATACAATGAGCAGTTCTTC. Protein: CASSKDIYNEQFF.

The sample holds one count of this clone. The chain carries TRBV30 and TRBJ1-1; perhaps TRBD1 as D (5 bases). Germline CDR1 GTSNPN, CDR2 SVGIG (reference sequence). V was clipped by 2 bases and J by 6 bases, with 13 bases between them. The CDR3 totals 13 residues. The CDR3 nucleotides are TGTGCCTGGAGTATAAGCTGGGGCTCTGAAGCTTTCTTT. It codes for CAWSISWGSEAFF.

The rearrangement links TRBV11-2 to TRBJ2-2, with D perhaps matching TRBD1 (5 bases). Trimming pared 0 bases from V and 4 bases from J, leaving 18 bases between. CDR1 is SGHAT, CDR2 FQNNGV, per germline. CDR3 length: 18 amino acids. In DNA form, the CDR3 reads TGTGCCAGCAGCTTAGACTCTACTGGTGAAGGGGCCACCGGGGAGCTGTTTTTT. Residues: CASSLDSTGEGATGELFF.

The chain carries TRBV4-1 and TRBJ2-1; the D is unclear. Germline assignment: CDR1 MGHRA and CDR2 YSYEKL. This CDR3 comprises 15 residues. V was clipped by 6 bases and J by 3 bases, with 15 bases between them. The CDR3 is CASRPRLADYNEQFF. CDR3 coding DNA: TGCGCCAGCAGACCCCGATTAGCCGACTACAATGAGCAGTTCTTC.

This chain links TRBV27 with TRBJ2-1; D tentatively fits TRBD1 or TRBD2 (6 bases each). The V gene's germline CDR1 is MNHEY and CDR2 SMNVEV (reference sequence). The CDR3 has 13 residues. Deletions cut 8 bases from V and 8 bases from J, with 16 bases between. CDR3 in DNA: TGTGCCAGCTCCTGGACGGGGGCGTATGAGCAGTTCTTC. Its translation is CASSWTGAYEQFF.

In this sample, this clone turned up a few times. At the DNA level, this CDR3 is encoded by other sequences in the same sample as well. The rearrangement links TRBV7-9 to TRBJ2-7; 7 bases map to TRBD1. Germline loops: CDR1 SEHNR, CDR2 FQNEAQ (reference sequence). Trimming at V came to 4 bases and at J to 1 base, leaving 4 bases not matched to a gene. CDR3 length: 14 amino acids. The CDR3 sequence: CASSSRDRSYEQYF. CDR3 in DNA: TGTGCCAGCAGCTCCCGGGACAGATCCTACGAGCAGTACTTC.

The chain carries TRBV28 and TRBJ1-5; D uncertain. The CDR3 loop spans 13 amino acids. CDR1 MDHEN and CDR2 SYDVKM come from the germline V gene. V gave up 3 bases and J gave up 8 bases, with 11 bases separating them. CDR3 sequence: CASSLGTREPQHF. The CDR3 DNA follows: TGTGCCAGCAGTTTGGGCACAAGAGAGCCCCAGCATTTT.

This chain connects TRBV19 to TRBJ2-7, with D maybe TRBD2 (6 bases). This CDR3 contains 15 residues. V lost 3 bases to trimming and J lost 1 base, with 13 bases between them. Looked up from germline, CDR1 is LNHDA and CDR2 is SQIVND (reference sequence). CDR3 residues: CASSIRGAASYEQYF. DNA for the CDR3: TGTGCCAGTAGTATCCGCGGGGCGGCATCCTACGAGCAGTACTTC.

The chain joins TRBV14 to TRBJ2-4, with TRBD1 matching over 7 bases. The CDR3 contains 15 residues. Germline CDR1 is SGHDN and CDR2 is FVKESK. With 2 bases clipped from V and 0 bases from J, the junction kept 1 base outside the gene matches. The CDR3 reads CASSQQGEAKNIQYF. The CDR3 nucleotides read TGTGCCAGCAGCCAACAGGGGGAAGCCAAAAACATTCAGTACTTC.

V gene TRBV28 combines with J gene TRBJ1-2; the match to TRBD1 covers 10 bases. The CDR3 sequence is 15 residues long. In germline, CDR1 is MDHEN, CDR2 SYDVKM. J was trimmed by 6 bases and V by 5 bases; bases with no gene match: 9. The CDR3 spells CASSTLGQGVNGYTF. The CDR3 DNA is TGTGCCAGCAGTACCCTCGGACAGGGGGTTAATGGCTACACCTTC.

The chain joins TRBV27 to TRBJ2-1; 7 nucleotides agree with TRBD1. The trim removed 8 bases at V and 2 bases at J, leaving 6 bases unmatched. This CDR3 comprises 14 residues. CDR1 is MNHEY, CDR2 SMNVEV, per germline (reference sequence). The chain's CDR3 is CASGQGVPYNEQFF. In DNA form, the CDR3 reads TGTGCCAGCGGTCAGGGGGTCCCCTACAATGAGCAGTTCTTC.

The V gene is TRBV6-6, the J gene TRBJ2-7; tentative D call: TRBD2 (6 bases). Trimming took 7 bases from V and 2 from J, leaving 9 bases between them. CDR3 length equals 12 residues. The germline V gene has CDR1 MNHNY and CDR2 SVGAGI (reference sequence). CDR3 residues: CASKGGTYEQYF. The CDR3 DNA is TGTGCCAGCAAGGGCGGGACCTACGAGCAGTACTTC.

The chain is built from TRBV6-5 and TRBJ1-2; D gene uncertain. Germline values: CDR1 MNHEY, CDR2 SVGAGI. V shed 0 bases and J shed 7 bases, with 15 bases lying between them. This CDR3 contains 15 residues. DNA for the CDR3: TGTGCCAGCAGTTACTCGAAGGAGGGTGATCTTGGCTACACCTTC. Its translation: CASSYSKEGDLGYTF.

The chain employs TRBV28 and TRBJ2-3, with 7 bases that match TRBD2. The V segment lost 0 bases and the J segment 4 bases; nucleotides outside the gene matches: 4. The CDR3 totals 15 residues. Germline lookup yields CDR1 MDHEN and CDR2 SYDVKM. The CDR3 protein is CASSLWREGPDTQYF. The DNA for the CDR3 is TGTGCCAGCAGTTTATGGAGGGAGGGCCCAGATACGCAGTATTTT.

The CDR3 DNA follows: TGTGCCACCTCTGCGGGGCTCCCCTACGAGCAGTACTTC. Translating it yields CATSAGLPYEQYF. The chain combines TRBV15 with TRBJ2-7; a possible D gene is TRBD2 (6 bases). V was shortened by 8 bases and J by 2 bases, with 13 bases between the two germline ends. The CDR3 runs 13 residues. Germline lookup yields CDR1 LNHNV and CDR2 YYDKDF (reference sequence).

This chain uses TRBV15 with TRBJ1-1; D is perhaps TRBD1 (5 bases). V was shortened by 8 bases and J by 4 bases, with 14 bases between the two germline ends. CDR3 size: 13 residues. Germline lookup yields CDR1 LNHNV and CDR2 YYDKDF (reference sequence). The CDR3 sequence is CATGTGRGTEAFF. As DNA, the CDR3 is TGTGCCACCGGGACGGGAAGAGGCACTGAAGCTTTCTTT.

The V gene is TRBV4-3, the J gene TRBJ1-2, with unresolved D. Trimming removed 2 bases from V and 4 bases from J, with 14 bases in between. CDR1 and CDR2 from the germline V gene are LGHNA and YSLEER. CDR3 length: 15 residues. This CDR3 reads CASSQTWTDFYGYTF. The CDR3, as DNA: TGCGCCAGCAGCCAAACTTGGACGGATTTCTATGGCTACACCTTC.